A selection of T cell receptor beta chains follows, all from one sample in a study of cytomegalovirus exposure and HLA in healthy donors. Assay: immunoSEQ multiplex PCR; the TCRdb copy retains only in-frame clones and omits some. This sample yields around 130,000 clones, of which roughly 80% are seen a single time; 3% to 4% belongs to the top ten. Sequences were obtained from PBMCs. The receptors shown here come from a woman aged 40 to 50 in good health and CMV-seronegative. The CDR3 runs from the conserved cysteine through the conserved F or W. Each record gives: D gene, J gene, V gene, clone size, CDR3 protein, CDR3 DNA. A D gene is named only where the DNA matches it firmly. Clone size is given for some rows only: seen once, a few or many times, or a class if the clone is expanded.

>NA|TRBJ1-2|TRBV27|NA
CASRTPGRYGYTF
TGTGCCAGCAGGACTCCTGGTCGGTATGGCTACACCTTC
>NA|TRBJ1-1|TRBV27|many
CASSLGPYTEAFF
TGTGCCAGCAGTTTAGGGCCCTACACTGAAGCTTTCTTT
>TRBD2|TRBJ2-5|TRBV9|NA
CASSPAKTSGIQETQYF
TGTGCCAGCAGCCCGGCCAAAACTAGCGGTATACAAGAGACCCAGTACTTC
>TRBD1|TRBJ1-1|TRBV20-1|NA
CSASFGTAAFF
TGCAGTGCTAGTTTCGGGACAGCAGCTTTCTTT
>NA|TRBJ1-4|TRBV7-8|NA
CASSPREGREKLFF
TGTGCCAGCAGCCCCAGGGAGGGCCGTGAAAAACTGTTTTTT
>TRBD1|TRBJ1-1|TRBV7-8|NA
CASSLLRDRGLGNTEAFF
TGTGCCAGCAGCCTACTCCGGGACAGGGGGCTTGGGAACACTGAAGCTTTCTTT
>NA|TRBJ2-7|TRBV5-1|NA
CASRQQGDEQYF
TGCGCCAGCAGACAGCAGGGCGACGAGCAGTACTTC
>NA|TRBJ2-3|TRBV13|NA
CASSLGTGGGTDTQYF
TGTGCCAGCAGCTTAGGGACGGGGGGCGGCACAGATACGCAGTATTTT
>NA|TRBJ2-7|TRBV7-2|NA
CASSSHASSYEQYF
TGTGCCAGCAGCTCGCACGCCAGCTCCTACGAGCAGTACTTC
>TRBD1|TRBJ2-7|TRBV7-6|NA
CASGTDYEQYF
TGTGCCAGCGGGACAGACTACGAGCAGTACTTC
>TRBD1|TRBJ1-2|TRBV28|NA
CASSFRDRANGYTF
TGTGCCAGCAGTTTCCGGGACAGGGCAAATGGCTACACCTTC
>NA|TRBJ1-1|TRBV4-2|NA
CASSTRDTGNTEAFF
TGTGCCAGCAGCACCCGGGACACTGGGAACACTGAAGCTTTCTTT
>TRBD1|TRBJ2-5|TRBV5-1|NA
CASGTGGGQETQYF
TGCGCCAGCGGGACAGGGGGTGGCCAAGAGACCCAGTACTTC
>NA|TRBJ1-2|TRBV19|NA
CASSTVPGINYGYTF
TGTGCCAGTAGTACAGTCCCAGGGATTAACTATGGCTACACCTTC
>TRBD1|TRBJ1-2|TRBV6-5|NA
CASSVVGGADYGYTF
TGTGCCAGCAGTGTAGTAGGGGGCGCGGACTATGGCTACACCTTC
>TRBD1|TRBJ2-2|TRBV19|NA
CACGTGVSGELFF
TGTGCCTGCGGGACAGGGGTGTCCGGGGAGCTGTTTTTT
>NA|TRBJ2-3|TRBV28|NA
CASSLYLSGHEGTDTQYF
TGTGCCAGCAGTTTGTATCTCTCCGGCCACGAGGGCACAGATACGCAGTATTTT
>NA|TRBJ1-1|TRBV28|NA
CASSLWGRGTGTEAFF
TGTGCCAGCAGTTTATGGGGCAGGGGCACGGGCACTGAAGCTTTCTTT
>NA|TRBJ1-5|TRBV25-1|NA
CASSDGQGHQPQHF
TGTGCCAGCAGTGACGGGCAGGGGCACCAGCCCCAGCATTTT
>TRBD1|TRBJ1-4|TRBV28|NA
CASVDRARGEKLFF
TGTGCCAGTGTAGACAGGGCCCGAGGTGAAAAACTGTTTTTT
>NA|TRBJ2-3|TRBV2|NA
CASSNFLARRTGGTDTQYF
TGTGCCAGCAGTAATTTCCTAGCGCGGCGAACCGGGGGCACAGATACGCAGTATTTT
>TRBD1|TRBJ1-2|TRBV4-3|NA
CASSLRAGTGFTF
TGCGCCAGCAGCCTTAGAGCCGGGACAGGGTTCACCTTC
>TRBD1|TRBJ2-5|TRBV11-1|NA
CASTGQGVEEETQYF
TGTGCCAGCACCGGACAGGGAGTGGAAGAAGAGACCCAGTACTTC
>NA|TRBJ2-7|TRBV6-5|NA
CASSYTGGLYEQYF
TGTGCCAGCAGTTACACGGGGGGCCTCTACGAGCAGTACTTC
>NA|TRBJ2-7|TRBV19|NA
CASSIEAGTYEQYF
TGTGCCAGTAGTATAGAGGCAGGGACCTACGAGCAGTACTTC
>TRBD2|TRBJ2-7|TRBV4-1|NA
CASSQDSSGGQTYEQYF
TGCGCCAGCAGCCAAGATTCTAGCGGGGGGCAGACCTACGAGCAGTACTTC
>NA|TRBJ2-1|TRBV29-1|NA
CSVGGETSSYNEQFF
TGCAGCGTTGGAGGGGAGACTAGCTCCTACAATGAGCAGTTCTTC
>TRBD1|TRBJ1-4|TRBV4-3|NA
CASSQHRDREANEKLFF
TGCGCCAGCAGCCAACACCGGGACAGGGAGGCTAATGAAAAACTGTTTTTT
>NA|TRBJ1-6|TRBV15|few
CATSTKRNSPLHF
TGTGCCACCAGCACTAAGAGAAATTCACCCCTCCACTTT
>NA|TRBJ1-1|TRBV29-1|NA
CSVELARNTEAFF
TGCAGCGTTGAACTTGCCAGGAACACTGAAGCTTTCTTT
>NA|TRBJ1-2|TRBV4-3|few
CASSQEPTGSYGYTF
TGCGCCAGCAGCCAAGAACCCACAGGGAGCTATGGCTACACCTTC
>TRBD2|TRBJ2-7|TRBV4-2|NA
CASSQDWGRAYEQYF
TGTGCCAGCAGCCAAGATTGGGGGAGGGCCTACGAGCAGTACTTC
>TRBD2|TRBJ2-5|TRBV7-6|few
CASSLFGGETQYF
TGTGCCAGCAGCTTATTCGGGGGGGAGACCCAGTACTTC
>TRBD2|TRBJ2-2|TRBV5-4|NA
CASRTGTSATGELFF
TGTGCCAGCAGGACCGGGACTAGCGCCACCGGGGAGCTGTTTTTT
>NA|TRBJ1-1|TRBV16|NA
CASSQAGRSGAFF
TGTGCCAGCAGCCAGGCAGGGAGGTCAGGAGCTTTCTTT
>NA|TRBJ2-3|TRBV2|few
CASSGEGTDTQYF
TGTGCCAGCAGTGGGGAGGGCACAGATACGCAGTATTTT
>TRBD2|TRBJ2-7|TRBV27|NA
CASSPSGLAGVRYEQYF
TGTGCCAGCAGTCCCTCGGGACTAGCGGGAGTCAGATACGAGCAGTACTTC
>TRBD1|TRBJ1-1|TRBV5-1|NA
CASSQGQGATGTEAFF
TGCGCCAGCAGTCAGGGACAGGGGGCGACGGGCACTGAAGCTTTCTTT
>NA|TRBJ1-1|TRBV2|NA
CASSEALRTGEAFF
TGTGCCAGCAGTGAAGCGCTTCGAACCGGTGAAGCTTTCTTT
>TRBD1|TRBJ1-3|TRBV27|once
CASSLGQGNTIYF
TGTGCCAGCAGTTTGGGACAGGGAAACACCATATATTTT
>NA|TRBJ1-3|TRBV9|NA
CASSVVGGSGNTIYF
TGTGCCAGCAGCGTAGTAGGGGGCTCTGGAAACACCATATATTTT
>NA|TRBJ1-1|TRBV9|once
CASSVNPGSGGTEAFF
TGTGCCAGCAGCGTGAACCCGGGCTCTGGAGGCACTGAAGCTTTCTTT
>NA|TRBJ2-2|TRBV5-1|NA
CASSLTPTNTGELFF
TGCGCCAGCAGCTTAACACCCACGAACACCGGGGAGCTGTTTTTT
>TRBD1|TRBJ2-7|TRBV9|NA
CASSVAGTAYEQYF
TGTGCCAGCAGCGTAGCTGGGACAGCCTACGAGCAGTACTTC
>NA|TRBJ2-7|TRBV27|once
CASSTGSYEQYF
TGTGCCAGCAGCACAGGTTCCTACGAGCAGTACTTC
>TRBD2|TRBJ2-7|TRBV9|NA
CASSEGLAGEQYF
TGTGCCAGCAGCGAGGGACTAGCGGGCGAGCAGTACTTC
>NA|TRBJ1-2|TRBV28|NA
CASSLGLDSFNYGYTF
TGTGCCAGCAGTTTAGGGTTGGACAGCTTCAACTATGGCTACACCTTC
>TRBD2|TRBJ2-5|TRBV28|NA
CASSKELAGGGEAQETQYF
TGTGCCAGCAGTAAAGAACTAGCGGGAGGGGGGGAAGCCCAAGAGACCCAGTACTTC
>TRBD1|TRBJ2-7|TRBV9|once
CASSVGPQTGAALHLYEQYF
TGTGCCAGCAGCGTAGGACCCCAGACAGGGGCCGCACTACACCTCTACGAGCAGTACTTC
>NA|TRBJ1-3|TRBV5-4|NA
CASSFRGMARNTIYF
TGTGCCAGCAGCTTCCGGGGAATGGCCCGAAACACCATATATTTT
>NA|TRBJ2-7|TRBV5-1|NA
CASSLKRSYEQYF
TGCGCCAGCAGCTTGAAACGGTCCTACGAGCAGTACTTC
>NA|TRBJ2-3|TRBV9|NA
CASSARRGEGTDTQYF
TGTGCCAGCAGCGCAAGGAGAGGGGAGGGCACAGATACGCAGTATTTT
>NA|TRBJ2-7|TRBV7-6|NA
CASSLDTSYEQYF
TGTGCCAGCAGTCTAGATACCTCCTACGAGCAGTACTTC
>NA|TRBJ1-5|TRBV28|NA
CASRGLPREPQHF
TGTGCCAGCAGGGGACTTCCAAGGGAGCCCCAGCATTTT
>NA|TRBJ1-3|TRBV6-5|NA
CASSDTQSGNTIYF
TGTGCCAGCAGTGACACACAATCTGGAAACACCATATATTTT